This T cell receptor (beta chain) was sequenced in a study of cytomegalovirus exposure and HLA in healthy donors. Looking at the study overall: The platform used for the roughly 130 validation repertoires matched that of the approximately 710 first-cohort repertoires, a later analysis reported.

About this clone: Its antigen is currently unknown.

The study's findings and limits: A few CMV-associated chains proved CMV antigen-specific in vitro. Cytomegalovirus-associated TCR beta chains were listed, numbering roughly 150.

Germline V gene lookup returns CDR1 GTSNPN and CDR2 SVGIG (reference sequence). With 2 bases clipped from V and 6 bases from J, the junction kept 5 bases outside the gene matches. The CDR3 extends over 15 amino acids. The 120-subject validation cohort, separate from the roughly 700-subject first cohort, included the donors. Profiled with immunoSEQ multiplex PCR; TCRdb holds only in-frame clones, not every one. The sample lists roughly 71,000 clones, about 93% seen once, with roughly 0.6% in the top ten. V is TRBV30 and J is TRBJ1-5; 12 nucleotides match TRBD1. Sequencing was carried out using PBMCs. The sequence was collected from a woman aged 18 to 35 in good health and CMV-seronegative. The CDR3 region is CAWSNPGQGAQPQHF. The CDR3 nucleotides are TGTGCCTGGAGTAACCCGGGACAGGGGGCTCAGCCCCAGCATTTT.